This is a list of T cell receptor beta chains from one sample in a study of shared clonotypes between healthy human individuals. Generated by immunoSEQ multiplex PCR, the TCRdb table keeps only in-frame clones and is missing some. The repertoire holds around 1.9 million clones, around 93% seen once, with under 2% in the top ten. Sample: naive CD8+ T cells from PBMCs. The receptors derive from a young man in good health. Some clones in this sample may be carry-over from other donors' samples. Both conserved end residues are part of each CDR3. Fields, in order: J gene, V gene, D gene, CDR3 DNA, CDR3 protein. A D gene is named only where the DNA matches it firmly.

TRBJ2-1,TRBV29-1,TRBD2,TGCAGCGTTGAAGGGACTAGCGGGTCCTACAATGAGCAGTTCTTC,CSVEGTSGSYNEQFF
TRBJ2-7,TRBV6-1,TRBD2,TGTGCCAGCAGTCCCAAAACTAGCGGGAGTGAGGAGCAGTACTTC,CASSPKTSGSEEQYF
TRBJ2-2,TRBV9,TRBD2,TGTGCCAGCAGCGTTGGGACTAGCGGTAGGGCCGGGGAGCTGTTTTTT,CASSVGTSGRAGELFF
TRBJ2-7,TRBV11-2,-,TGTGCCAGCAGCTTATCCCCCCACGAGCAGTACTTC,CASSLSPHEQYF
TRBJ2-3,TRBV27,TRBD2,TGTGCCAGCAGTTTACGGGGGGAAGGCACAGATACGCAGTATTTT,CASSLRGEGTDTQYF
TRBJ2-7,TRBV5-1,-,TGCGCCAGCAGCTCCGGACAGTCCTACGAGCAGTACTTC,CASSSGQSYEQYF
TRBJ2-2,TRBV27,-,TGTGCCAGCAGATATGGAGGGGTCCCCGGGGAGCTGTTTTTT,CASRYGGVPGELFF
TRBJ2-4,TRBV4-2,-,TGTGCCAGCAGCCAAGATCTAAGCATGGCCAAAAACATTCAGTACTTC,CASSQDLSMAKNIQYF
TRBJ1-2,TRBV9,-,TGTGCCAGCCGCCTAGGGGAGGGGCCACCTTATGGCTACACCTTC,CASRLGEGPPYGYTF
TRBJ2-1,TRBV19,TRBD2,TGTGCCAGTAGTAAAAATCTAGCGGGCTCCTACAATGAGCAGTTCTTC,CASSKNLAGSYNEQFF
TRBJ2-7,TRBV28,-,TGTGCCAGCAGTGGCGGGGCAGGGGTAACCTACGAGCAGTACTTC,CASSGGAGVTYEQYF